This T cell receptor (beta chain) was retrieved from a study of T-cell reconstitution after alpha-beta-depleted transplantation in children. The library targeted TCRbeta and was prepared with unique molecular identifiers. TCRdb passed the PCR reads through MiXCR, listing each CDR3 protein once. The top ten hold about 5% of the sample, which has 440,000 or so distinct CDR3 sequences, 11% seen once. This CDR3 region has 16 residues. CDR1 MNHEY and CDR2 SMNVEV come from the germline V gene (reference sequence). V was clipped by 5 bases and J by 6 bases; unmatched bases: 8. This clonotype was picked up many times.

The source of this sequence is a human donor who donated a stem cell graft to a child with acute myeloid leukemia. The chain joins TRBV27 to TRBJ2-2; 11 bases are shared with TRBD1. Here the sequenced sample was PBMCs from the stem cell graft donor, taken from the stem cell graft. The CDR3 here is CASSPGQGAPPGELFF. CDR3 sequence (DNA): TGTGCCAGCAGTCCCGGACAGGGGGCGCCCCCCGGGGAGCTGTTTTTT.